This T cell receptor (beta chain) was recovered during a study of blood T cells in healthy people across ages. The V end lost 0 bases, the J end lost 3 bases, and 9 bases lay between the germline ends. The CDR3 spans 14 residues. In germline, CDR1 is SGHRS, CDR2 YFSETQ. Primed by a sample-barcoded 5' primer and a J-beta primer mix, a second PCR proceeded for about 6 to 11 cycles. Each CDR3 protein is one row after TCRdb ran MiXCR on the 5' RACE reads. The sample yields around 1.5 million distinct CDR3 sequences, approximately 59% seen once. The sample was blood. The V gene is TRBV5-1, the J gene TRBJ2-5; D is ambiguous. The sequence was obtained from a young man in good health. CDR3 sequence reads: CASSLANWEETQYF. CDR3 nucleotides: TGCGCCAGCAGCTTGGCCAACTGGGAAGAGACCCAGTACTTC.